This TCR beta chain was captured in a study of Graves' ophthalmopathy and Graves' hyperthyroidism. Amplifying from RNA transcripts, the study obtained TCR beta CDR3 regions. After a first-round RT-PCR with HTBI primers, a second-round multiplex PCR was run. TCRdb called the multiplex PCR reads again in MiXCR, with one record for every CDR3 protein. The sample lists 680,000 or so distinct CDR3 sequences, about 24% seen once, with roughly 7.4% in the top ten. Germline V gene data show CDR1 as SNHLY and CDR2 as FYNNEI. The CDR3 is made up of 12 amino acids. V gave up 8 bases and J gave up 6 bases; unmatched junction bases: 6.

The sequenced sample was peripheral blood. The gene calls are TRBV2 and TRBJ1-1; TRBD1 aligns across 7 bases. The receptor comes from a woman in her late teens or twenties with stable Graves' hyperthyroidism. Some clones in this sample may be carry-over from other donors' samples. This chain's CDR3 is CASRPGGAEAFF. For the CDR3, the DNA is TGTGCCAGCCGTCCAGGGGGTGCTGAAGCTTTCTTT.